This entry concerns a single T cell receptor (beta chain). Antigen specificity is unknown. With V trimmed by 10 bases and J by 5 bases, 18 bases remained unmatched. This CDR3 is 17 amino acids long. From germline, CDR1 is ENHRY and CDR2 SYGVKD. The data were obtained in a study of OX40 agonist ivuxolimab in advanced cancers. Study-wide background: An anti-OX40 (CD134) antibody with agonistic activity, ivuxolimab, was administered to patients. Broader study findings: Relative to CD4+ cells, CD8+ T cells on average had more expanded clones.

Blood got drawn at baseline, again on cycle 4 day 1, and then on cycle 7 day 1. TCRdb keeps only in-frame clones here, not all; method: immunoSEQ multiplex PCR. The profile shows roughly 86,000 clones, 70% to 90% of them singletons. The V gene is TRBV10-3, the J gene TRBJ2-2; TRBD1 agrees at 8 bases. The receptor comes from an adult with an advanced solid tumor such as melanoma, head and neck, liver or kidney cancer. Here the sequenced sample was CD4+ or CD8+ T cells sorted from blood, taken in a trial of the OX40 agonist ivuxolimab. CDR3: CATQDRGLDGSTGELFF. CDR3 DNA sequence: TGTGCCACCCAAGACAGGGGATTGGATGGATCGACCGGGGAGCTGTTTTTT.